The sequence of this T cell receptor beta chain was determined in a study of T cell repertoires in aging, cancer and after chemotherapy. General study results and limits: Loss of evenness, beyond lost richness, contributed to age-related TCR diversity decline in cancer patients.

J lost 7 bases, V lost 1 base, and 2 bases had no gene match. Germline V gene data show CDR1 as LNHNV and CDR2 as YYDKDF (reference sequence). This CDR3 contains 14 residues. Rearranged V-D-J TRB sequences were amplified with a mixed TRB-A/B primer pool. MiXCR, run by TCRdb on the multiplex PCR reads, gives a single entry per CDR3 protein. Here the sample spans 1,500 to 2,000 distinct CDR3 sequences, 50% to 70% being singletons. Amplification of TCR beta used genomic DNA extracted from peripheral blood. Comment on this clonotype: Antigen unknown.

The TCR sequence derives from a human donor with a blood cancer. The chain employs TRBV15 and TRBJ2-2, with 8 bases identical to TRBD2. Sequencing was done on a sample of blood. The CDR3 loop reads CATSRGAGVGELFF. The CDR3, as DNA: TGTGCCACCAGCAGAGGAGCGGGAGTCGGGGAGCTGTTTTTT.